This TCR beta chain emerged from a study of CD4 T cells in relation to SARS-CoV-2 and coronaviruses. Study details: After 10 days of antigen culture, PBMC TCR beta CDR3s were sequenced.

With respect to this clone: The antigen is unknown.

Unexposed donor CD4+ T cells date from 2011-2018, before the COVID-19 pandemic. Isolation of CD4+ T cells took place after 10 days in culture. Half the medium was replaced with IL-2 medium on days 3 and 7. The method was immunoSEQ multiplex PCR; TCRdb's version includes in-frame clones alone and lacks a portion of them. The table shows approximately 25,000 clones, with over 65% occurring only once. The material sequenced was CD4+ T cells from PBMCs, cultured in vitro. This clonotype was sampled from a human donor in good health.

In DNA form, the CDR3 reads TGTGCCGGTGGGGACTCTGGGGCCAACGTCCTGACTTTC. As protein: CAGGDSGANVLTF. The V call is TRBV6-5, the J call TRBJ2-6; no clear D gene. The CDR3 sequence is 13 residues long. The germline V and J ends were trimmed by 11 bases and 0 bases, with 8 bases remaining between them. Germline V lookup: CDR1 MNHEY, CDR2 SVGAGI.